This T cell receptor beta chain was documented in a study of type 1 regulatory T cells. Study information: An in vitro protocol generated T-allo10, a Tr1-enriched, alloantigen-specific CD4 T cell product.

This clonotype has more than one count but fewer than ten. The antigen remains unidentified. The CDR3 is made up of 16 amino acids. The V gene end was trimmed by 6 bases and the J gene end by 7 bases; junction bases not matched to a gene: 16. TCRdb re-analysed the reads in MiXCR, keeping a single row per CDR3 protein. The data show about 23,000 distinct CDR3 sequences, with less than 50% seen just once and under 5% held by the top ten. The sequenced sample consisted of cultured T cells, either the whole culture or a sorted T cell fraction (not recorded which). The rearrangement uses TRBV12-3 or TRBV12-4 and TRBJ1-2; 8 bases agree with TRBD1. The receptor was isolated from a human donor in good health. The CDR3 here is CASSRAMGRGHGGYTF. CDR3 nucleotide sequence: TGTGCCAGCAGCCGCGCCATGGGCAGGGGGCACGGTGGCTACACCTTC.